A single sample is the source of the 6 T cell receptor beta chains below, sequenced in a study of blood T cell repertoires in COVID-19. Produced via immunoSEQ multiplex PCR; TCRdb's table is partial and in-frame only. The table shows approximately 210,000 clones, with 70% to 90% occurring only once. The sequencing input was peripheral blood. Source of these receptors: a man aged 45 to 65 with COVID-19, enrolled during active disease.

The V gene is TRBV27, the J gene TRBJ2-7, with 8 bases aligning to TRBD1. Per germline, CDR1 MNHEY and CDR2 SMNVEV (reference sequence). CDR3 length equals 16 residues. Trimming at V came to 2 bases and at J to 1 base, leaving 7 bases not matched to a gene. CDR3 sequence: CASSLLGTGVSYEQYF. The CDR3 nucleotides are TGTGCCAGCAGTTTACTCGGGACAGGTGTGTCCTACGAGCAGTACTTC.

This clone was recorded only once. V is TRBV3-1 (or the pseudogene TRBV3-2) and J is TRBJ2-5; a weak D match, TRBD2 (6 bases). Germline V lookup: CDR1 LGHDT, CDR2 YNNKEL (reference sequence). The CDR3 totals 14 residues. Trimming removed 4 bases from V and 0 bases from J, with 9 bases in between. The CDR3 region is CASSLQRDQETQYF. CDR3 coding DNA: TGTGCCAGCAGCCTCCAGCGGGACCAAGAGACCCAGTACTTC.

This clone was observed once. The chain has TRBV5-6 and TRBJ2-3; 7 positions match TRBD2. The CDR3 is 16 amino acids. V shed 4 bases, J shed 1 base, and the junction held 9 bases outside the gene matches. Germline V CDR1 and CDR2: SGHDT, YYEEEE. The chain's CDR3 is CASSLRDAGGTDTQYF. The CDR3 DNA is TGTGCCAGCAGCCTGAGAGACGCGGGGGGCACAGATACGCAGTATTTT.

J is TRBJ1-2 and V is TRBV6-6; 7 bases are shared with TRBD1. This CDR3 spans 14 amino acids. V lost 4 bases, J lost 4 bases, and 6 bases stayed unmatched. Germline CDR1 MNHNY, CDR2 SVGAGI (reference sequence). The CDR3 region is CASSWDRPSYGYTF. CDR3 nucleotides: TGTGCCAGCAGTTGGGACAGACCTAGCTATGGCTACACCTTC.

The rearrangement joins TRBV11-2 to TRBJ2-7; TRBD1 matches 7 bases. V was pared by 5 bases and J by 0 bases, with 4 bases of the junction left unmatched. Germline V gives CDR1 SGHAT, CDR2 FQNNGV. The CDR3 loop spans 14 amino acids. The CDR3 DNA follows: TGTGCCAGCAGCCCGGGACAGTTCTCCTACGAGCAGTACTTC. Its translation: CASSPGQFSYEQYF.

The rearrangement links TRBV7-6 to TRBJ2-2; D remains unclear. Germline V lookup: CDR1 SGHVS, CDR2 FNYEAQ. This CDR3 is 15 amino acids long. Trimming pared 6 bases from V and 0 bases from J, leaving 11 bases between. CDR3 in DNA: TGTGCCAGCAGTGCTGGGCAGGCGAACACCGGGGAGCTGTTTTTT. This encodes CASSAGQANTGELFF.